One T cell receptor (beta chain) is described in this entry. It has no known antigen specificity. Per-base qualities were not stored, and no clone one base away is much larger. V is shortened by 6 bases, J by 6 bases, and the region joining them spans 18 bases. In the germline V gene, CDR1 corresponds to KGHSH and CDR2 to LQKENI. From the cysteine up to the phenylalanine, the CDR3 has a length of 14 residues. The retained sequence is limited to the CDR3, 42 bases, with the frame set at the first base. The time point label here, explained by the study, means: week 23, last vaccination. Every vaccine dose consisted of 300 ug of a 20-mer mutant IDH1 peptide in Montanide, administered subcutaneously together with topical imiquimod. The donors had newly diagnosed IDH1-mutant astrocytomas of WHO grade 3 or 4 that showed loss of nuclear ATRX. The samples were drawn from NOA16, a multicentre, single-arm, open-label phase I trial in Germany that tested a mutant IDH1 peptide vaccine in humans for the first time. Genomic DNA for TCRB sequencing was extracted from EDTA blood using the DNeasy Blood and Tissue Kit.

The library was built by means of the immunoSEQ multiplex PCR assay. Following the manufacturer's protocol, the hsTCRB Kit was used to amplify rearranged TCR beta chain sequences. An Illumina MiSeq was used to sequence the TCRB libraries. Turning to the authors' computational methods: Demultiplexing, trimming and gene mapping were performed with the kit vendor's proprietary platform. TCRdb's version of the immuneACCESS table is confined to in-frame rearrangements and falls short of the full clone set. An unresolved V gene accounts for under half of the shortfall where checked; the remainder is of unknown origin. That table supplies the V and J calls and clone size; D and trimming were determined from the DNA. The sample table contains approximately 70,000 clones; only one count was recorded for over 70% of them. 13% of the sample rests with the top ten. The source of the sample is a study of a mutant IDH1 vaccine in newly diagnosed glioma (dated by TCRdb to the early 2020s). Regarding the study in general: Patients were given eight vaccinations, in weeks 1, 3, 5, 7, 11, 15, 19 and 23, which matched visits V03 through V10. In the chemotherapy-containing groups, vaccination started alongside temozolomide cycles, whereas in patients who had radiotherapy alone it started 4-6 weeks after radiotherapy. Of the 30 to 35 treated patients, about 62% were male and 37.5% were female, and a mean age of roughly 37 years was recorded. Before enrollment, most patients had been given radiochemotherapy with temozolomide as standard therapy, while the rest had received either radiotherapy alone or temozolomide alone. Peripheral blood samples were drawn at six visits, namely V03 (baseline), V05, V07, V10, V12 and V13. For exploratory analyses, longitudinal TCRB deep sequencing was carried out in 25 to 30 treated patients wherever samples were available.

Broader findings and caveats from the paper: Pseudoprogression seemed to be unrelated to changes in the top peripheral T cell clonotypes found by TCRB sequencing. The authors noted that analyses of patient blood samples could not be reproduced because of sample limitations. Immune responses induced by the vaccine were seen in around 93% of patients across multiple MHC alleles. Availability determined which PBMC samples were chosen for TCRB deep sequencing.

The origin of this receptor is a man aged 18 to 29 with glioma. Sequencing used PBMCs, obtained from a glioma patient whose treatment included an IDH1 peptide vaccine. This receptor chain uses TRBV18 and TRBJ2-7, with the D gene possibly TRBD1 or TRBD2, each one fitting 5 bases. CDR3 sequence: CASSPSRGFGEQYF. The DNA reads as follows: TGTGCCAGCTCCCCCTCACGGGGCTTTGGCGAGCAGTACTTC.